This T cell receptor (beta chain) was observed in a study of radiation and T cells in renal cell carcinoma. Deletions cut 7 bases from V and 5 bases from J, with 7 bases between. The CDR3 length is 11 residues. Germline loops: CDR1 SEHNR, CDR2 FQNEAQ (reference sequence). Time point noted: baseline pretreatment blood. The treatment was: 15 Gy SBRT to primary tumor, nephrectomy 4 weeks later. The method was immunoSEQ multiplex PCR; TCRdb's version includes in-frame clones alone and lacks a portion of them. The sample holds approximately 140,000 clones; roughly nine tenths are singletons and the top ten take around 4%.

The chain is built from TRBV7-9 and TRBJ2-3; D unclear. The clonotype originates from a woman aged 70-85 years with renal cell carcinoma. This sample comprised blood, obtained from a patient whose treatment included radiotherapy and nephrectomy. The CDR3 nucleotides are TGTGCCAGCACCCAAGAAGATACGCAGTATTTT. Translated: CASTQEDTQYF.